This T cell receptor beta chain was sequenced for a study of cytomegalovirus exposure and HLA in healthy donors. A note on this clone: Its cognate antigen is unknown.

It was with 60 Vbeta and 13 Jbeta primers that the PCR ran. This table comes from immunoSEQ multiplex PCR, and its TCRdb copy is limited to in-frame clones, with some not included. This table holds about 190,000 clones. Study results and caveats: A highly shared variant cluster was judged a likely technical artifact. Equally common other TCR beta chains were less clonally expanded than HLA-associated ones, a later analysis found.

V shed 5 bases and J 5 bases; nucleotides not matched to a gene: 11. This CDR3 contains 15 residues. CDR1 MNHEY and CDR2 SMNVEV come from the germline V gene (reference sequence). Sequencing used PBMCs. V gene TRBV27 combines with J gene TRBJ2-7; TRBD2 matches 8 bases. The TCR originated in a man under 40 in good health and CMV-seronegative. In DNA form, the CDR3 reads TGTGCCAGCAGTCGAAGACTAGCGTTTTCGAACGAGCAGTACTTC. The encoded protein is CASSRRLAFSNEQYF.